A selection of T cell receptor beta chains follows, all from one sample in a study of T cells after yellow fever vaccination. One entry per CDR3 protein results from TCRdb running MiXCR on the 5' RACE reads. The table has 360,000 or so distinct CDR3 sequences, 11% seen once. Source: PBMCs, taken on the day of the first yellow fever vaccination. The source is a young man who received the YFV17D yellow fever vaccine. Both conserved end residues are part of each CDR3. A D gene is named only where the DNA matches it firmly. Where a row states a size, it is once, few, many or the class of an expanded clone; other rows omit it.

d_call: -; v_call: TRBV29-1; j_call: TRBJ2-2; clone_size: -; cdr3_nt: TGCAGCGTTGAAGAGCCGTCGCAAATAGCCGGGGAGCTGTTTTTT; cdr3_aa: CSVEEPSQIAGELFF
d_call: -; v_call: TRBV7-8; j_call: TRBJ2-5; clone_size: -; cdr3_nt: TGTGCCAGCAGCTTTCTCACCGGGTCTAAAAGGGAGACCCAGTACTTC; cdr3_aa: CASSFLTGSKRETQYF
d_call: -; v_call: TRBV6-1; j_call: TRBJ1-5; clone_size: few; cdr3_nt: TGTGCCAGCAGTGACTTACCGGGACGTGGCAATCAGCCCCAGCATTTT; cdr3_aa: CASSDLPGRGNQPQHF
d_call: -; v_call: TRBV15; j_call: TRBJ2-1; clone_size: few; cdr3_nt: TGTGCCACCAGCAGAGGCGGGCCACAGGGTAGACACAATGAGCAGTTCTTC; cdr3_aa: CATSRGGPQGRHNEQFF
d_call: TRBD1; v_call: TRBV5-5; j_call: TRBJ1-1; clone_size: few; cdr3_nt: TGTGCCAGCAGCTTGCAGGGGGATCCTGACGAAGCTTTCTTT; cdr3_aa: CASSLQGDPDEAFF
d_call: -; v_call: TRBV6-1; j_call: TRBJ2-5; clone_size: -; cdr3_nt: TGTGCCAGCAGTCTCCCGACAGAAGCAGAGACCCAGTACTTC; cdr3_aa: CASSLPTEAETQYF
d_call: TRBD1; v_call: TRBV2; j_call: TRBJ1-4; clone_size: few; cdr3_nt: TGTGCCAGCAGTGAAGCGCTCGTGCAGGGGGAGACTGAAAAACTGTTTTTT; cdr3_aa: CASSEALVQGETEKLFF
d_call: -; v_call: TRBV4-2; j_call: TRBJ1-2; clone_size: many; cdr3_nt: TGTGCCAGCAGCCAAGAGAACGCGGACGGTGGCTACACCTTC; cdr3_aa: CASSQENADGGYTF
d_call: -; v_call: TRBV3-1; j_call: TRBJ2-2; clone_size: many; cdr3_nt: TGTGCCAGCAGTCCGACCGTGTCCACGAACACCGGGGAGCTGTTTTTT; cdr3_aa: CASSPTVSTNTGELFF
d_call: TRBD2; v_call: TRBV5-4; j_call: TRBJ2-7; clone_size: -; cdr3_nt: TGTGCCAGCAGCACCTGGGAGCGGGGGATCGGGTACGAGCAGTACTTC; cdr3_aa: CASSTWERGIGYEQYF
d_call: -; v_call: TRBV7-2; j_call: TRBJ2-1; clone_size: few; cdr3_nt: TGTGCCAGCAGCTTGTCCTGGGCACGCGTCCGCAATGAGCAGTTCTTC; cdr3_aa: CASSLSWARVRNEQFF
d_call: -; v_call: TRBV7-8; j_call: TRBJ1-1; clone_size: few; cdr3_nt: TGTGCCAGCAGCTTAGGGTTGGGTGAAGCTTTCTTT; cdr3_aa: CASSLGLGEAFF
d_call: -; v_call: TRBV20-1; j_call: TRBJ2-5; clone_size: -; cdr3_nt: TGCAGTGCTAGAAAGCCGGGACAAGAGACCCAGTACTTC; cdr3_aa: CSARKPGQETQYF
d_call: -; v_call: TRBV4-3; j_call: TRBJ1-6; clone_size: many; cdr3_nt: TGCGCCAGCAGCCAAGGAAACGGCGCGATTAATTCACCCCTCCACTTT; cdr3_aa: CASSQGNGAINSPLHF
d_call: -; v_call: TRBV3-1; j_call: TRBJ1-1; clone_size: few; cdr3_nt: TGTGCCAGCAGCTACTATCAGGGGAAAGTCGGAACTGAAGCTTTCTTT; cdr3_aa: CASSYYQGKVGTEAFF
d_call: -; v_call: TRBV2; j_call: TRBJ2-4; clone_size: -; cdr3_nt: TGTGCCAGCAGCATTGGACTGGGCGCCATTCAGTACTTC; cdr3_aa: CASSIGLGAIQYF
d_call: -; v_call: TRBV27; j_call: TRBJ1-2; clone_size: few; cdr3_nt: TGTGCCAGCAGAAAGACTGAATTCTATGGCTACACCTTC; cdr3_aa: CASRKTEFYGYTF
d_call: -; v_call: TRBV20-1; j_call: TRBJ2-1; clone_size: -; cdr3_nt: TGCAGTGCGAGAAACAGGGTTAGTGCCTACAATGAGCAGTTCTTC; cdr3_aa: CSARNRVSAYNEQFF
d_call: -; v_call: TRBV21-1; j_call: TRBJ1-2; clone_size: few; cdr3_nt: TGTGCCAGCAGCAATCAATTGGGCTACACCTTC; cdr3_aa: CASSNQLGYTF